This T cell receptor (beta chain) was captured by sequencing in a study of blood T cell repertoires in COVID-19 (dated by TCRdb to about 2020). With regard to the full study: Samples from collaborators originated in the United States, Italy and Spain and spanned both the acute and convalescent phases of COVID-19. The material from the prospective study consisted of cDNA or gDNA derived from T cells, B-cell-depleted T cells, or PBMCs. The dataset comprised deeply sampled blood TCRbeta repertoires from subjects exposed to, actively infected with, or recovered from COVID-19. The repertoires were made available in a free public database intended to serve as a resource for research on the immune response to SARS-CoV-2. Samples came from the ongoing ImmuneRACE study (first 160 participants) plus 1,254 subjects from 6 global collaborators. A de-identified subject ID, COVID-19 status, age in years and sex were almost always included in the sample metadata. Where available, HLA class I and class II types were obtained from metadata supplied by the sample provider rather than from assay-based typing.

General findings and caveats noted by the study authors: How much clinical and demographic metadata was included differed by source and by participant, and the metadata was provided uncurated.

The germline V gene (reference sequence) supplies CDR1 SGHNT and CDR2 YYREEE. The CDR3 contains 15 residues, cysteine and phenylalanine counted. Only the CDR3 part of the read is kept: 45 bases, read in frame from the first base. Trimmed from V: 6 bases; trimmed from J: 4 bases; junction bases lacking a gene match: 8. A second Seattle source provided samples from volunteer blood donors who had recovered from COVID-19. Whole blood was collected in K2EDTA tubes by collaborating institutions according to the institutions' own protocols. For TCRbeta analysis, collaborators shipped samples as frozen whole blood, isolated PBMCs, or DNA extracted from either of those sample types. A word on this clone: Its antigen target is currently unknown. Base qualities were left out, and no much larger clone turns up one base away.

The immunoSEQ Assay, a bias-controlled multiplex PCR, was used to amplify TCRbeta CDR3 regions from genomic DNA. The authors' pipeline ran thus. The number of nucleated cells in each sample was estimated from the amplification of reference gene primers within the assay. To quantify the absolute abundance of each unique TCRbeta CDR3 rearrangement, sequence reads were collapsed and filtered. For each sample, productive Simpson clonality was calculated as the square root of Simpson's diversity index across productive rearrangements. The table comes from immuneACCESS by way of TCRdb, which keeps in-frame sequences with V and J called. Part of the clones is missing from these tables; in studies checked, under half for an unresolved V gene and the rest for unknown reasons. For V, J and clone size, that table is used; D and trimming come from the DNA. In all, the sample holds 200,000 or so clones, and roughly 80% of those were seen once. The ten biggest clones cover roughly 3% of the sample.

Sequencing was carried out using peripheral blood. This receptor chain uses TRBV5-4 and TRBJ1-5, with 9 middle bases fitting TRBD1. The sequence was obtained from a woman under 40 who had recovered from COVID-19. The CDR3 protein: CASTRPGQGNQPQHF. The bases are TGTGCCAGCACTAGACCGGGACAGGGAAATCAGCCCCAGCATTTT.